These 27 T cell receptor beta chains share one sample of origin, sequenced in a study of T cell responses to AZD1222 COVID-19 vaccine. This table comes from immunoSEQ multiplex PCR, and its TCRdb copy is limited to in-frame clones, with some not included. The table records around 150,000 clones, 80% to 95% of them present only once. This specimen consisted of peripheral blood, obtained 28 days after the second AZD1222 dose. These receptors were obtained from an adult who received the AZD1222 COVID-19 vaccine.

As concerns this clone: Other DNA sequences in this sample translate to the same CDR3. CDR3 coding DNA: TGTGCCAGTAGTATGGGTGGGACAGATACGCAGTATTTT. Its protein product is CASSMGGTDTQYF. This chain joins TRBV19 and TRBJ2-3; D is unresolved. Deletions cut 3 bases from V and 3 bases from J, with 7 bases between. The CDR3 covers 13 residues. Germline CDR1 and CDR2: LNHDA and SQIVND (reference sequence).

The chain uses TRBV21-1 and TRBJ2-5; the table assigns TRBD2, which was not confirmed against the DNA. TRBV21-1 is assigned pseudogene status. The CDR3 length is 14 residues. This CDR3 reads CASSLRRGQETQYF. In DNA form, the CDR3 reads TGTGCCAGCAGCCTACGACGGGGGCAAGAGACCCAGTACTTC.

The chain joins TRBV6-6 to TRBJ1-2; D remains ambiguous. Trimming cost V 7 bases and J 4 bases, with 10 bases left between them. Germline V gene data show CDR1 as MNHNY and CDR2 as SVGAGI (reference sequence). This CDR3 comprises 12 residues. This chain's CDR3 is CASMVGPYGYTF. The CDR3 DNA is TGTGCCAGCATGGTAGGTCCCTATGGCTACACCTTC.

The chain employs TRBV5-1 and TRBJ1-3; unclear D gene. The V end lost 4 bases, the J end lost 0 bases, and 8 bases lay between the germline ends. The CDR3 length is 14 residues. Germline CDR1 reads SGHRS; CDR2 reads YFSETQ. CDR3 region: CASSPGNSGNTIYF. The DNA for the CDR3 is TGCGCCAGCAGCCCCGGGAACTCTGGAAACACCATATATTTT.

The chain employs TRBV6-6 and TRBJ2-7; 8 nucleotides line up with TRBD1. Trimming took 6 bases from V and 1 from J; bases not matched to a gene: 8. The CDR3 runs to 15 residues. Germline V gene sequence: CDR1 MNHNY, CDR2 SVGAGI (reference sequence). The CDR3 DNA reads TGTGCCAGCAGAACCGGGACAGGCTTATCCTACGAGCAGTACTTC. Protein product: CASRTGTGLSYEQYF.

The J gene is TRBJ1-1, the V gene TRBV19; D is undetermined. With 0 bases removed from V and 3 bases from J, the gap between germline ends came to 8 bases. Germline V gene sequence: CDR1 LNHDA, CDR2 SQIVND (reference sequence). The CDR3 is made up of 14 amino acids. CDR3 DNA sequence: TGTGCCAGTAGTATAGATCTCAGATACACTGAAGCTTTCTTT. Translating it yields CASSIDLRYTEAFF. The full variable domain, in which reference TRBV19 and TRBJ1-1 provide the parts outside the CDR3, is DGGITQSPKYLFRKEGQNVTLSCEQNLNHDAMYWYRQDPGQGLRLIYYSQIVNDFQKGDIAEGYSVSREKKESFPLTVTSAQKNPTAFYLCASSIDLRYTEAFFGQGTRLTVV.

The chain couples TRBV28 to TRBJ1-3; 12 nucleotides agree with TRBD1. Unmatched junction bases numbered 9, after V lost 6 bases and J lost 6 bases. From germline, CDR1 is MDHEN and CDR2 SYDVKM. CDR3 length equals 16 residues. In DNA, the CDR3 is TGTGCCAGCAGGACACCGGGACAGGGGGCGTCAAACACCATATATTTT. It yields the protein CASRTPGQGASNTIYF.

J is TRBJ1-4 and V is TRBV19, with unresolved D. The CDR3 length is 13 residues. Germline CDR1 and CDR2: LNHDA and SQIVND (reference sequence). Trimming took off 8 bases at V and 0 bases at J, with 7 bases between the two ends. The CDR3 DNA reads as TGTGCCAGTGGTAAATCAACTAATGAAAAACTGTTTTTT. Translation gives CASGKSTNEKLFF.

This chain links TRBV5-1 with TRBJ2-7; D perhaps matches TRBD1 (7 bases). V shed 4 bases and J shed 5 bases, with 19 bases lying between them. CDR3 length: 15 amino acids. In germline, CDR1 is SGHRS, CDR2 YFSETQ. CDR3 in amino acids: CASSRSDRVADEQYF. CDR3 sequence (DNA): TGCGCCAGCAGCCGAAGTGACAGGGTAGCGGACGAGCAGTACTTC.

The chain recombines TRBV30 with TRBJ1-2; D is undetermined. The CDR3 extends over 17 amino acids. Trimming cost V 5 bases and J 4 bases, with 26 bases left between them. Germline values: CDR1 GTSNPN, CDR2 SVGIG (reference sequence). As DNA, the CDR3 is TGTGCCTGGGCCCGAAAGAGTTCTATGGCGGGCTTCTATGGCTACACCTTC. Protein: CAWARKSSMAGFYGYTF.

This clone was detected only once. The DNA for the CDR3 is TGTGCCAGCAGCCAAGGAGGTAGCGGGAGCTACGAGCAGTACTTC. It encodes CASSQGGSGSYEQYF. The chain links TRBV3-1 (or the pseudogene TRBV3-2) to TRBJ2-7; 9 positions match TRBD2. Per germline, CDR1 LGHDT and CDR2 YNNKEL (reference sequence). J was trimmed by 3 bases and V by 1 base; bases with no gene match: 4. This CDR3 has 15 residues.

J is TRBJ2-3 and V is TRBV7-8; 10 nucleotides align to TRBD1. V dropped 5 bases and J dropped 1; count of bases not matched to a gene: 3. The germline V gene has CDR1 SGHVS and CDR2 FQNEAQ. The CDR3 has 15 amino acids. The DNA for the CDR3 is TGTGCCAGCAGCATAGGGACAGGGGGCACAGATACGCAGTATTTT. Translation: CASSIGTGGTDTQYF.

CDR3 sequence (DNA): TGCAGTGCTAGTCGGCTAGCGGTCTACGAGCAGTACTTC. It encodes CSASRLAVYEQYF. The rearrangement uses TRBV20-1 and TRBJ2-7; the match to TRBD2 covers 7 bases. The CDR3 is made up of 13 amino acids. CDR1 is DFQATT and CDR2 is SNEGSKA in the germline V gene (reference sequence). V shed 3 bases, J shed 3 bases, and the junction held 5 bases outside the gene matches.

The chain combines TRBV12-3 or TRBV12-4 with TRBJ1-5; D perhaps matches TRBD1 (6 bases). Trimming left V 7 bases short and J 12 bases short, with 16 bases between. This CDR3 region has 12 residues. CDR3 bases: TGTGCCAGCACGAGGGGGGACCAACACCAGCATTTT. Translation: CASTRGDQHQHF.

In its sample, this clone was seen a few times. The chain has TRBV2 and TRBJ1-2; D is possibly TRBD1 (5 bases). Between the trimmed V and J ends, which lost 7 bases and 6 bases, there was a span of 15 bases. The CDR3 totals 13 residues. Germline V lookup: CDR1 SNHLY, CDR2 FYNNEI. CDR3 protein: CASIGLSRDGYTF. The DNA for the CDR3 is TGTGCCAGCATCGGCCTTTCCAGGGATGGCTACACCTTC. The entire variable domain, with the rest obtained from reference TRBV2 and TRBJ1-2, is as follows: EPEVTQTPSHQVTQMGQEVILRCVPISNHLYFYWYRQILGQKVEFLVSFYNNEISEKSEIFDDQFSVERPDGSNFTLKIRSTKLEDSAMYFCASIGLSRDGYTFGSGTRLTVV.

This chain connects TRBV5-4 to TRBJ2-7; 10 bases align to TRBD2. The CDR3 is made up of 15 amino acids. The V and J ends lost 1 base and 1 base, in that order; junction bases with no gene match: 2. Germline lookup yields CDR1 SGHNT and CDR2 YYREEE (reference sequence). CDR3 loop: CASSLKLAGSYEQYF. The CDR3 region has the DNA TGTGCCAGCAGCTTGAAACTAGCGGGGTCCTACGAGCAGTACTTC. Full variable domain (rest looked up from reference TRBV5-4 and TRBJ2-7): ETGVTQSPTHLIKTRGQQVTLRCSSQSGHNTVSWYQQALGQGPQFIFQYYREEENGRGNFPPRFSGLQFPNYSSELNVNALELDDSALYLCASSLKLAGSYEQYFGPGTRLTVT.

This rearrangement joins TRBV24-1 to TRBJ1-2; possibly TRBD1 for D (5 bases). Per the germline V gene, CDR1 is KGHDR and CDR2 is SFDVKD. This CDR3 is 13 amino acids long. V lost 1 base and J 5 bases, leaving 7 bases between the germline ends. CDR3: CATSDFQGYGYTF. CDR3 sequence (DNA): TGTGCCACCAGTGATTTCCAGGGTTATGGCTACACCTTC.

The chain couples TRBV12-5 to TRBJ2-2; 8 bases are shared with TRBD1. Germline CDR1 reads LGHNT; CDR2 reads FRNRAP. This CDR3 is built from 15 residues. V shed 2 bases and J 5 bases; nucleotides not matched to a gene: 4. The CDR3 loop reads CASGLQGAWTGELFF. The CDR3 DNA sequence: TGTGCTAGTGGTTTGCAGGGGGCGTGGACCGGGGAGCTGTTTTTT.

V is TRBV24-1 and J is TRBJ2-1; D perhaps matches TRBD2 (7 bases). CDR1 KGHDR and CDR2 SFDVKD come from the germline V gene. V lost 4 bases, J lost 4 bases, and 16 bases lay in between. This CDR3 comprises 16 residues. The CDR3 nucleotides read TGTGCCACCAGTGAGTTCCGGGGGGCTACATACAATGAGCAGTTCTTC. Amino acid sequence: CATSEFRGATYNEQFF.

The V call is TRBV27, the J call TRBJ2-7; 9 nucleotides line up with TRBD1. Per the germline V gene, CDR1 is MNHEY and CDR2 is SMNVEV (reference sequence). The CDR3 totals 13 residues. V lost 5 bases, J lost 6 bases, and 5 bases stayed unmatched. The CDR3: CASSTGQGLEQYF. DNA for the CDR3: TGTGCCAGCAGTACGGGACAGGGCCTCGAGCAGTACTTC.

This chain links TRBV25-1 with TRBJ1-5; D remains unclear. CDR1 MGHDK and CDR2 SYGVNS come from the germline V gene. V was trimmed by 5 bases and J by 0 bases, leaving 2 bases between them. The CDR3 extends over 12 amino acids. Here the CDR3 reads CASSLSNQPQHF. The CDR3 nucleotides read TGTGCCAGCAGTCTTAGCAATCAGCCCCAGCATTTT.

The CDR3 nucleotides are TGTGCCTCTAAAAATTCAGGGATCTCAAACACTGAAGCTTTCTTT. Protein: CASKNSGISNTEAFF. This sequence joins TRBV19 and TRBJ1-1; weak D call: TRBD1 (5 bases). V was trimmed by 11 bases and J by 2 bases, leaving 21 bases between them. Per the germline V gene, CDR1 is LNHDA and CDR2 is SQIVND (reference sequence). The CDR3 contains 15 residues.

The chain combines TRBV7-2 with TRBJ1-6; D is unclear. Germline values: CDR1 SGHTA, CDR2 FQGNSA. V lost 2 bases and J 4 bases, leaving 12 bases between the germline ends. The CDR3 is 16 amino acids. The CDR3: CASSLSSVEYNSPLHF. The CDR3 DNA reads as TGTGCCAGCAGCTTATCCTCGGTAGAGTATAATTCACCCCTCCACTTT. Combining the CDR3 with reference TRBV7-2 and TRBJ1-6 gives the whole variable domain GAGVSQSPSNKVTEKGKDVELRCDPISGHTALYWYRQSLGQGLEFLIYFQGNSAPDKSGLPSDRFSAERTGGSVSTLTIQRTQQEDSAVYLCASSLSSVEYNSPLHFGNGTRLTVT.

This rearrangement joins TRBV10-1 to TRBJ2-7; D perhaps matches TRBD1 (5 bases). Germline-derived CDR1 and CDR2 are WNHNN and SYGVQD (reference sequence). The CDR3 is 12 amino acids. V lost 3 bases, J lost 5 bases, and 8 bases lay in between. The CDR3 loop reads CASSDSGNEQYF. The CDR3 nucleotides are TGCGCCAGCAGTGATTCAGGGAACGAGCAGTACTTC.

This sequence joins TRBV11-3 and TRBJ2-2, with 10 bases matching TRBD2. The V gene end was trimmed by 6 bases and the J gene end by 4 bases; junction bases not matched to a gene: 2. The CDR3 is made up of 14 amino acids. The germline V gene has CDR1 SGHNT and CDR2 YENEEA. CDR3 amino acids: CASRRTSGTGELFF. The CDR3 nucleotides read TGTGCCAGCAGACGGACTAGCGGCACCGGGGAGCTGTTTTTT.

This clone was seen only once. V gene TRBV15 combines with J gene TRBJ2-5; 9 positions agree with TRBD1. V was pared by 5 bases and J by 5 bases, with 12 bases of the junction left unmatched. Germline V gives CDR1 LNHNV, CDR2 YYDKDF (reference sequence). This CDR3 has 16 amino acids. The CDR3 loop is CATSGFPKTGGETQYF. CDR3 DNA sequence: TGTGCCACCAGCGGCTTCCCCAAGACAGGGGGGGAGACCCAGTACTTC.

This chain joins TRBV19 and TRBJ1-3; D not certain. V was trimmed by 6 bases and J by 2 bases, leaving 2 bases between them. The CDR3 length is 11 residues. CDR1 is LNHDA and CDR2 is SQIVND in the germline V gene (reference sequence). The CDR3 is CASRAGNTIYF. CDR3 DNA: TGTGCCAGTAGGGCTGGAAACACCATATATTTT.